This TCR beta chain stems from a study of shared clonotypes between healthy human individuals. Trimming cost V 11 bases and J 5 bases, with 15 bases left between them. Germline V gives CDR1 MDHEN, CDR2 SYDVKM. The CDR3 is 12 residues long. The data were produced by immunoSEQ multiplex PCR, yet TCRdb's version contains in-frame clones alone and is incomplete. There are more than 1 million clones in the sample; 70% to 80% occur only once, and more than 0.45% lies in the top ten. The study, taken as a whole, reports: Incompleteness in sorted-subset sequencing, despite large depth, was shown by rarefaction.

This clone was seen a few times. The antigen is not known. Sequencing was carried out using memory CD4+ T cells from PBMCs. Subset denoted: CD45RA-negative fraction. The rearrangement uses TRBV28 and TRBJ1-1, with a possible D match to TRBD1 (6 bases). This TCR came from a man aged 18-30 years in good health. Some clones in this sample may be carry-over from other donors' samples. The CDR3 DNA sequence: TGTGCCGCAGGGGAGGGGAGGACTGAAGCTTTCTTT. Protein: CAAGEGRTEAFF.